The 27 T cell receptor beta chains below all came from one sample that was sequenced in a study of T cells in Graves' hyperthyroidism and ophthalmopathy. Amplification targeted TCR beta CDR3 regions from RNA transcripts. With the HTBI primer set, the TCR CDR3 went through a first round of RT-PCR. TCRdb called the multiplex PCR reads again in MiXCR, with one record for every CDR3 protein. The table has 500,000 to 600,000 distinct CDR3 sequences, about half seen once. The sample taken for sequencing was peripheral blood or thyroid tissue (not recorded which). The receptors were gathered from an adult woman with Graves' disease, either hyperthyroidism or ophthalmopathy (not recorded which).

The chain has TRBV7-3 and TRBJ2-2; a possible D gene is TRBD2 (5 bases). With 6 bases removed from V and 7 bases from J, the gap between germline ends came to 12 bases. This CDR3 is 13 amino acids long. Germline V lookup: CDR1 SGHTA, CDR2 FQGTGA. CDR3 sequence reads: CASRGSGNGELFF. CDR3 nucleotide sequence: TGTGCCAGCAGGGGGAGCGGAAACGGGGAGCTGTTTTTT.

The genes are TRBV2 and TRBJ2-7; 11 bases line up with TRBD2. The CDR3 length is 15 residues. Germline CDR1 reads SNHLY; CDR2 reads FYNNEI. V trimming: 2 bases; J trimming: 0 bases; junction bases outside the gene matches: 0. This chain's CDR3 is CASSELAGGSYEQYF. Here the CDR3 DNA reads TGTGCCAGCAGTGAACTAGCGGGGGGCTCCTACGAGCAGTACTTC.

CDR3 sequence reads: CASSRVTVNTGELFF. The CDR3 bases are TGTGCCAGTTCGAGGGTGACGGTGAACACCGGGGAGCTGTTTTTT. V and J are TRBV6-5 and TRBJ2-2; possible D gene TRBD2, 5 bases. The CDR3 covers 15 residues. Between the trimmed V and J ends, which lost 9 bases and 1 base, there was a span of 15 bases. Germline V lookup: CDR1 MNHEY, CDR2 SVGAGI.

This sequence joins TRBV20-1 and TRBJ2-2; D unresolved. Looked up from germline, CDR1 is DFQATT and CDR2 is SNEGSKA (reference sequence). V dropped 2 bases and J dropped 6 bases, with 4 bases sitting between them. This CDR3 spans 11 amino acids. The CDR3 region is CSARRSGELFF. The CDR3 DNA reads TGCAGTGCTAGACGCTCCGGGGAGCTGTTTTTT.

This clonotype turned up a few times. Germline is not matched at one junction end, which may reflect a read error. The chain has TRBV15 and TRBJ2-2; 8 bases align to TRBD2. Germline CDR1 LNHNV, CDR2 YYDKDF (reference sequence). This CDR3 is built from 18 residues. The CDR3 bases are TGTGCCACCAGCAGAGCGCTCGGTGTAGCGGGGAACACCGGGGAGCTGTCTTGG. As protein: CATSRALGVAGNTGELSW.

J is TRBJ1-2 and V is TRBV9; 11 bases are a match to TRBD1. Trimming at V came to 3 bases and at J to 6 bases, leaving 4 bases not matched to a gene. This CDR3 region has 14 residues. Germline V lookup: CDR1 SGDLS, CDR2 YYNGEE. CDR3: CASSDGDRGDGYTF. CDR3 sequence (DNA): TGTGCCAGCAGCGATGGGGACAGGGGGGATGGCTACACCTTC.

The rearrangement links TRBV5-1 to TRBJ1-4, with 12 bases matching TRBD1. This CDR3 region has 17 residues. After removal of 4 bases from V and 6 bases from J, the junction contained 10 bases not matched to a gene. Germline CDR1 reads SGHRS; CDR2 reads YFSETQ. CDR3 nucleotides: TGCGCCAGCAGCGCCGGGACAGGGGGCCGTCATTATGAAAAACTGTTTTTT. Translation: CASSAGTGGRHYEKLFF.

The chain carries TRBV5-1 and TRBJ2-7; no reliable D call. V lost 0 bases to trimming and J lost 1 base, with 11 bases between them. The CDR3 totals 15 residues. The germline CDR1 and CDR2 sequences are SGHRS and YFSETQ. In DNA form, the CDR3 reads TGCGCCAGCAGCTTGGAGGACCGACTTTCCTACGAGCAGTACTTC. Amino acid sequence: CASSLEDRLSYEQYF.

V gene TRBV2 combines with J gene TRBJ2-2, with a possible D match to TRBD2 (6 bases). Per germline, CDR1 SNHLY and CDR2 FYNNEI. The V end was cut by 4 bases, the J end by 7 bases, with 16 bases between. The CDR3 length is 15 residues. The CDR3 DNA reads as TGTGCCAGCAGTGCTAGGGGCGGGATTGACGGGGAGCTGTTTTTT. Translating it yields CASSARGGIDGELFF.

This clonotype was counted many times. The gene calls are TRBV29-1 and TRBJ2-5, with D perhaps given as TRBD1 or TRBD2 (5 bases each). Trimming removed 7 bases from V and 5 bases from J, with 29 bases in between. The CDR3 is 17 residues long. Germline CDR1 reads SQVTM; CDR2 reads ANQGSEA. The CDR3 DNA reads TGCAGCGGGGGACCTTGGGGCAGTCACCCAGGGCGGGAGACCCAGTACTTC. Amino acids: CSGGPWGSHPGRETQYF. Using reference TRBV29-1 and TRBJ2-5 for the parts outside the CDR3, the full variable domain is SAVISQKPSRDICQRGTSLTIQCQVDSQVTMMFWYRQQPGQSLTLIATANQGSEATYESGFVIDKFPISRPNLTFSTLTVSNMSPEDSSIYLCSGGPWGSHPGRETQYFGPGTRLLVL.

Ten or more counts support this clonotype. This chain connects TRBV7-3 to TRBJ2-6; no firm D call. The CDR3 spans 13 residues. The germline V gene has CDR1 SGHTA and CDR2 FQGTGA. Trimming left V 4 bases short and J 0 bases short, with 1 base between. The CDR3 DNA reads as TGTGCCAGCAGCTACTCTGGGGCCAACGTCCTGACTTTC. Translating gives CASSYSGANVLTF.

CDR3 residues: CASSLLLGGRAGEETQYF. DNA of the CDR3: TGTGCCAGCAGCTTGTTACTCGGCGGGAGGGCTGGAGAAGAGACCCAGTACTTC. This chain connects TRBV7-9 to TRBJ2-5; TRBD2 matches at 9 bases. The length of the CDR3 is 18 residues. Trimming took 3 bases from V and 3 from J; bases not matched to a gene: 14. Germline V CDR1 and CDR2: SEHNR, FQNEAQ (reference sequence).

The V call is TRBV20-1, the J call TRBJ1-2, with a weak D call TRBD1 (5 bases). V gave up 6 bases and J gave up 8 bases, with 13 bases separating them. Looked up from germline, CDR1 is DFQATT and CDR2 is SNEGSKA (reference sequence). The CDR3 is 11 residues long. CDR3 DNA: TGCAGTGCGGGGGGGGAGGACGGCTACACCTTC. The encoded protein is CSAGGEDGYTF.

CDR3 DNA sequence: TGTGCCAGCAGCCATCCCCGTACTGGAAACACCATATATTTT. Amino acid sequence: CASSHPRTGNTIYF. This rearrangement joins TRBV9 to TRBJ1-3, with D hard to call. The CDR3 is made up of 14 amino acids. Trimming cost V 4 bases and J 2 bases, with 10 bases left between them. From germline, CDR1 is SGDLS and CDR2 YYNGEE. The whole variable domain, remainder taken from reference TRBV9 and TRBJ1-3, is DSGVTQTPKHLITATGQRVTLRCSPRSGDLSVYWYQQSLDQGLQFLIQYYNGEERAKGNILERFSAQQFPDLHSELNLSSLELGDSALYFCASSHPRTGNTIYFGEGSWLTVV.

The J gene is TRBJ2-2, the V gene TRBV24-1; 8 bases agree with TRBD1. After removal of 3 bases from V and 3 bases from J, the junction contained 5 bases not matched to a gene. Germline V lookup: CDR1 KGHDR, CDR2 SFDVKD. The CDR3 totals 16 residues. The CDR3 protein is CATSDPGTGYTGELFF. Here the CDR3 DNA reads TGTGCCACCAGTGATCCCGGGACAGGATACACCGGGGAGCTGTTTTTT.

The chain uses TRBV29-1 and TRBJ2-5, with 8 bases matching TRBD2. The V and J ends lost 0 bases and 3 bases, in that order; junction bases with no gene match: 3. Germline V lookup: CDR1 SQVTM, CDR2 ANQGSEA. The CDR3 runs 14 residues. Written as DNA, the CDR3 is TGCAGCGTTGAAGACTCGGGACTAGAAGAGACCCAGTACTTC. It yields the protein CSVEDSGLEETQYF.

The chain carries TRBV29-1 and TRBJ1-2; TRBD1 matches 8 bases. Germline V gives CDR1 SQVTM, CDR2 ANQGSEA. V dropped 1 base and J dropped 3; count of bases not matched to a gene: 7. CDR3 length: 15 amino acids. The CDR3 loop is CSVEGLPGQDYGYTF. For the CDR3, the DNA is TGCAGCGTTGAAGGTCTACCGGGACAGGACTATGGCTACACCTTC.

DNA for the CDR3: TGTGCCAGCAGCTTAATGGGGGGCGAAGCTTTCTTT. This sequence encodes CASSLMGGEAFF. The chain uses TRBV7-3 and TRBJ1-1; possible D gene TRBD1, 6 bases. The germline V and J ends were trimmed by 1 base and 8 bases, with 8 bases remaining between them. Germline V gene sequence: CDR1 SGHTA, CDR2 FQGTGA. This CDR3 region has 12 residues.

V is TRBV18 and J is TRBJ2-3; D unresolved. With 6 bases removed from V and 5 bases from J, the gap between germline ends came to 9 bases. The CDR3 spans 12 residues. Per germline, CDR1 KGHSH and CDR2 LQKENI. CDR3 in DNA: TGTGCCAGCTCCCCGCAAATAGATACGCAGTATTTT. Translating gives CASSPQIDTQYF.

Many counts were recorded for this clonotype. V is TRBV28 and J is TRBJ2-5; D tentatively reads TRBD1 or TRBD2 (5 bases each). Germline loops: CDR1 MDHEN, CDR2 SYDVKM. V lost 6 bases, J lost 2 bases, and 13 bases lay in between. The CDR3 runs 14 residues. As DNA, the CDR3 is TGTGCCAGCAGCCCCCGAGGGGAACAAGAGACCCAGTACTTC. Translation gives CASSPRGEQETQYF.

This chain connects TRBV7-8 to TRBJ1-4; 7 nucleotides match TRBD1. V was pared by 5 bases and J by 7 bases, with 7 bases of the junction left unmatched. Germline V gives CDR1 SGHVS, CDR2 FQNEAQ. This CDR3 has 14 residues. The CDR3: CASSRGDSGEKLFF. The DNA for the CDR3 is TGTGCCAGCAGCAGAGGGGACAGTGGTGAAAAACTGTTTTTT.

This chain uses TRBV10-3 with TRBJ1-1, with a possible D match to TRBD1 (5 bases). Trimming took 4 bases from V and 3 from J, leaving 12 bases between them. Germline-derived CDR1 and CDR2 are ENHRY and SYGVKD. CDR3 length equals 14 residues. The DNA for the CDR3 is TGTGCCATCAGTGGGAGAAGGGACCACACTGAAGCTTTCTTT. As protein: CAISGRRDHTEAFF.

In its sample, this clonotype was seen a few times. The chain couples TRBV7-8 to TRBJ1-3, with D possibly matching TRBD1 (5 bases). This CDR3 is built from 17 residues. Trimming removed 6 bases at V and 0 bases at J, with 18 bases between. Germline V gives CDR1 SGHVS, CDR2 FQNEAQ. This CDR3 is CASSATDWGSSGNTIYF. As DNA, the CDR3 is TGTGCCAGCAGTGCTACCGACTGGGGCAGCTCTGGAAACACCATATATTTT.

This clonotype was picked up a small number of times. The chain joins TRBV27 to TRBJ1-5; D possibly corresponds to TRBD1 (6 bases). The CDR3 is made up of 16 amino acids. V gave up 1 base and J gave up 0 bases, with 10 bases separating them. Germline V gene data show CDR1 as MNHEY and CDR2 as SMNVEV (reference sequence). The CDR3 spells CASSLWAGDSNQPQHF. DNA for the CDR3: TGTGCCAGCAGTTTATGGGCAGGGGATAGCAATCAGCCCCAGCATTTT.

The chain recombines TRBV29-1 with TRBJ1-3, with no clear D. CDR1 is SQVTM and CDR2 is ANQGSEA in the germline V gene. Trimming took 4 bases from V and 7 from J, leaving 8 bases between them. CDR3 length: 11 amino acids. This CDR3 reads CSVASGNTIYF. The DNA for the CDR3 is TGCAGCGTTGCATCCGGGAACACCATATATTTT.

This clonotype has ten or more counts. The chain links TRBV20-1 to TRBJ1-6; possible D gene TRBD1, 5 bases. Germline assignment: CDR1 DFQATT and CDR2 SNEGSKA (reference sequence). The CDR3 loop spans 13 amino acids. V was trimmed by 1 base and J by 6 bases, leaving 7 bases between them. CDR3 DNA sequence: TGCAGTGCTAGAGTCGGGGGTAATTCACCCCTCCACTTT. As protein: CSARVGGNSPLHF.

The chain joins TRBV7-2 to TRBJ2-7, with 12 nucleotides matching TRBD2. V dropped 7 bases and J dropped 4; count of bases not matched to a gene: 11. Germline lookup yields CDR1 SGHTA and CDR2 FQGNSA. There are 16 residues in the CDR3. CDR3 amino acids: CASTPRLTSGSYEQYF. CDR3 in DNA: TGTGCCAGCACCCCCCGGTTGACTAGCGGGAGTTACGAGCAGTACTTC.